A selection of T cell receptor beta chains follows, all from one sample in a study of early T cells in non-severe SARS-CoV-2 infection. TCRdb reprocessed the 5' RACE reads with MiXCR, giving one entry per CDR3 protein. This table holds fewer than 35,000 distinct CDR3 sequences, roughly 5% found once. The sequenced sample consisted of whole blood. These receptors were collected from an adult who was a healthcare worker with PCR-confirmed SARS-CoV-2 infection or an uninfected control (not recorded which). Each CDR3 is given with its conserved first and last residue. The D gene is left open where the match is weak. Size is stated for part of the rows, as once, few or many counts, or as a class when the clone is expanded.

v_gene: TRBV18
abundance: many
d_gene: NA
j_gene: TRBJ1-1
len: 14
CDR3aa: CASSPPASRVEAFF
CDR3nt: TGTGCCAGCTCACCCCCTGCCTCCAGGGTTGAAGCTTTCTTT

v_gene: TRBV6-1
abundance: many
d_gene: NA
j_gene: TRBJ2-1
len: 18
CDR3aa: CASSKQPDSSSSYNEQFF
CDR3nt: TGTGCCAGCAGTAAACAGCCGGACTCCTCTAGCTCCTACAATGAGCAGTTCTTC

v_gene: TRBV7-8
abundance: NA
d_gene: TRBD1
j_gene: TRBJ1-2
len: 16
CDR3aa: CASSPTGTGGIYGYTF
CDR3nt: TGTGCCAGCAGCCCGACCGGGACAGGGGGCATCTATGGCTACACCTTC

v_gene: TRBV6-1
abundance: many
d_gene: NA
j_gene: TRBJ1-2
len: 13
CDR3aa: CASNPGLSLGYTF
CDR3nt: TGTGCCAGCAATCCAGGTCTTTCCCTTGGCTACACCTTC

v_gene: TRBV12-3/TRBV12-4
abundance: many
d_gene: NA
j_gene: TRBJ1-2
len: 12
CDR3aa: CASSIIHLGYTF
CDR3nt: TGTGCCAGCAGTATCATACACCTTGGCTACACCTTC

v_gene: TRBV9
abundance: many
d_gene: NA
j_gene: TRBJ2-7
len: 14
CDR3aa: CASSESPTAYEQYF
CDR3nt: TGTGCCAGCAGCGAGTCGCCTACGGCGTACGAGCAGTACTTC

v_gene: TRBV12-3/TRBV12-4
abundance: many
d_gene: TRBD1
j_gene: TRBJ1-2
len: 13
CDR3aa: CASRTGRNYGYTF
CDR3nt: TGTGCCAGTCGGACAGGACGTAACTATGGCTACACCTTC

v_gene: TRBV7-9
abundance: many
d_gene: NA
j_gene: TRBJ1-1
len: 16
CDR3aa: CASRGGSARTNTEAFF
CDR3nt: TGTGCCAGCAGGGGAGGAAGCGCCAGGACGAACACTGAAGCTTTCTTT

v_gene: TRBV10-3
abundance: many
d_gene: NA
j_gene: TRBJ2-1
len: 13
CDR3aa: CAISEFRENEQFF
CDR3nt: TGTGCCATCAGTGAGTTTAGGGAGAATGAGCAGTTCTTC

v_gene: TRBV6-5
abundance: few
d_gene: NA
j_gene: TRBJ2-1
len: 16
CDR3aa: CASSSREAWSYNEQFF
CDR3nt: TGTGCCAGCAGTTCCCGAGAAGCGTGGTCCTACAATGAGCAGTTCTTC

v_gene: TRBV14
abundance: many
d_gene: TRBD2
j_gene: TRBJ2-5
len: 15
CDR3aa: CASSQGLAGRKTQYF
CDR3nt: TGTGCCAGCAGCCAAGGCCTAGCGGGACGGAAGACCCAGTACTTC

v_gene: TRBV20-1
abundance: many
d_gene: NA
j_gene: TRBJ1-2
len: 15
CDR3aa: CSAISRGGVGYGYTF
CDR3nt: TGCAGTGCTATCTCACGAGGAGGGGTGGGCTATGGCTACACCTTC

v_gene: TRBV20-1
abundance: NA
d_gene: TRBD2
j_gene: TRBJ2-7
len: 12
CDR3aa: CSVAGAAHEQYF
CDR3nt: TGCAGTGTAGCGGGGGCCGCCCACGAGCAGTACTTC

v_gene: TRBV7-6
abundance: few
d_gene: NA
j_gene: TRBJ2-2
len: 12
CDR3aa: CASSPPAGELFF
CDR3nt: TGTGCCAGCAGCCCCCCTGCCGGGGAGCTGTTTTTT

v_gene: TRBV5-1
abundance: many
d_gene: NA
j_gene: TRBJ2-1
len: 12
CDR3aa: CASSFEDNEQFF
CDR3nt: TGCGCCAGCAGCTTCGAGGACAATGAGCAGTTCTTC

v_gene: TRBV7-8
abundance: many
d_gene: NA
j_gene: TRBJ2-7
len: 13
CDR3aa: CASSRGVAYEQYF
CDR3nt: TGTGCCAGCAGCCGCGGGGTTGCCTACGAGCAGTACTTC

v_gene: TRBV7-2
abundance: many
d_gene: NA
j_gene: TRBJ1-2
len: 15
CDR3aa: CASSLARGRDYGYTF
CDR3nt: TGTGCCAGCAGCTTAGCTAGGGGCCGCGACTATGGCTACACCTTC

v_gene: TRBV29-1
abundance: few
d_gene: NA
j_gene: TRBJ2-3
len: 11
CDR3aa: CSSDEGRTQYF
CDR3nt: TGCAGTTCCGACGAGGGTCGCACGCAGTATTTT

v_gene: TRBV10-1
abundance: many
d_gene: NA
j_gene: TRBJ2-7
len: 13
CDR3aa: CASSEGPSYEQYF
CDR3nt: TGCGCCAGCAGTGAGGGTCCTTCCTACGAGCAGTACTTC

v_gene: TRBV30
abundance: many
d_gene: TRBD1
j_gene: TRBJ2-7
len: 13
CDR3aa: CAWTQGTAYEQYF
CDR3nt: TGTGCCTGGACACAAGGGACAGCTTACGAGCAGTACTTC

v_gene: TRBV18
abundance: many
d_gene: NA
j_gene: TRBJ1-2
len: 12
CDR3aa: CASSPTDDGYTF
CDR3nt: TGTGCCAGCTCACCAACGGACGATGGCTACACCTTC

v_gene: TRBV30
abundance: few
d_gene: TRBD1
j_gene: TRBJ2-4
len: 14
CDR3aa: CAWSTGTGRNIQYF
CDR3nt: TGTGCCTGGAGTACCGGGACAGGGAGGAACATTCAGTACTTC

v_gene: TRBV18
abundance: many
d_gene: TRBD1
j_gene: TRBJ2-1
len: 16
CDR3aa: CASSSAGTGGYNEQFF
CDR3nt: TGTGCCAGCTCATCGGCCGGGACAGGGGGATACAATGAGCAGTTCTTC

v_gene: TRBV12-3/TRBV12-4
abundance: many
d_gene: TRBD2
j_gene: TRBJ2-1
len: 16
CDR3aa: CASSPFLAGEYNEQFF
CDR3nt: TGTGCCAGCAGTCCGTTCCTAGCGGGGGAGTACAATGAGCAGTTCTTC

v_gene: TRBV20-1
abundance: medium-sized
d_gene: TRBD2
j_gene: TRBJ2-1
len: 15
CDR3aa: CSARAGTSDYNEQFF
CDR3nt: TGCAGTGCTAGAGCAGGGACTAGCGACTACAATGAGCAGTTCTTC

v_gene: TRBV7-9
abundance: NA
d_gene: NA
j_gene: TRBJ2-7
len: 13
CDR3aa: CASSSPGAPTQYF
CDR3nt: TGTGCCAGCAGCTCCCCGGGAGCGCCGACACAGTACTTC

v_gene: TRBV21-1
abundance: many
d_gene: NA
j_gene: TRBJ2-1
len: 16
CDR3aa: CASSQEAGMGHNEQFF
CDR3nt: TGTGCCAGCAGCCAAGAGGCTGGAATGGGGCACAATGAGCAGTTCTTC

v_gene: TRBV6-2/TRBV6-3
abundance: many
d_gene: NA
j_gene: TRBJ2-3
len: 13
CDR3aa: CASRGADEDTQYF
CDR3nt: TGTGCCAGCAGAGGGGCGGACGAAGATACGCAGTATTTT

v_gene: TRBV7-9
abundance: many
d_gene: TRBD1
j_gene: TRBJ2-3
len: 14
CDR3aa: CASSYGTGFYTQYF
CDR3nt: TGTGCCAGCAGCTACGGGACAGGGTTTTATACGCAGTATTTT

v_gene: TRBV24-1
abundance: NA
d_gene: NA
j_gene: TRBJ2-5
len: 15
CDR3aa: CATSDGRGTQETQYF
CDR3nt: TGTGCCACCAGTGATGGCCGAGGGACCCAAGAGACCCAGTACTTC

v_gene: TRBV30
abundance: many
d_gene: NA
j_gene: TRBJ1-2
len: 13
CDR3aa: CAWRQFRNYGYTF
CDR3nt: TGTGCCTGGAGACAGTTTCGGAACTATGGCTACACCTTC

v_gene: TRBV3-1
abundance: many
d_gene: NA
j_gene: TRBJ1-2
len: 13
CDR3aa: CASSHREDYGYTF
CDR3nt: TGTGCCAGCAGCCATAGGGAGGACTATGGCTACACCTTC

v_gene: TRBV19
abundance: NA
d_gene: NA
j_gene: TRBJ1-4
len: 15
CDR3aa: CASSIARGRHEKLFF
CDR3nt: TGTGCCAGTAGTATTGCCCGGGGCCGCCATGAAAAACTGTTTTTT

v_gene: TRBV25-1
abundance: many
d_gene: NA
j_gene: TRBJ2-3
len: 15
CDR3aa: CASSFRAGAGDTQYF
CDR3nt: TGTGCCAGCAGTTTCCGTGCGGGGGCCGGAGATACGCAGTATTTT

v_gene: TRBV6-6
abundance: NA
d_gene: NA
j_gene: TRBJ2-2
len: 15
CDR3aa: CASSRVERVTGELFF
CDR3nt: TGTGCCAGCAGCCGGGTCGAGCGTGTCACCGGGGAGCTGTTTTTT

v_gene: TRBV7-8
abundance: many
d_gene: TRBD1
j_gene: TRBJ1-1
len: 15
CDR3aa: CASSLWGQGGTEAFF
CDR3nt: TGTGCCAGCAGCTTATGGGGACAGGGGGGCACTGAAGCTTTCTTT

v_gene: TRBV7-9
abundance: many
d_gene: NA
j_gene: TRBJ2-5
len: 14
CDR3aa: CASSPRTYKETQYF
CDR3nt: TGTGCCAGCAGCCCCCGAACCTATAAAGAGACCCAGTACTTC

v_gene: TRBV24-1
abundance: NA
d_gene: NA
j_gene: TRBJ1-1
len: 14
CDR3aa: CATTQGGRNTEAFF
CDR3nt: TGTGCCACCACCCAGGGAGGTCGCAACACTGAAGCTTTCTTT

v_gene: TRBV30
abundance: many
d_gene: NA
j_gene: TRBJ1-3
len: 13
CDR3aa: CAWNRRTGNTIYF
CDR3nt: TGTGCCTGGAACCGACGGACTGGAAACACCATATATTTT

v_gene: TRBV29-1
abundance: many
d_gene: TRBD2
j_gene: TRBJ2-3
len: 14
CDR3aa: CSVESGGGTDTQYF
CDR3nt: TGCAGCGTTGAGAGCGGGGGGGGTACTGATACGCAGTATTTT